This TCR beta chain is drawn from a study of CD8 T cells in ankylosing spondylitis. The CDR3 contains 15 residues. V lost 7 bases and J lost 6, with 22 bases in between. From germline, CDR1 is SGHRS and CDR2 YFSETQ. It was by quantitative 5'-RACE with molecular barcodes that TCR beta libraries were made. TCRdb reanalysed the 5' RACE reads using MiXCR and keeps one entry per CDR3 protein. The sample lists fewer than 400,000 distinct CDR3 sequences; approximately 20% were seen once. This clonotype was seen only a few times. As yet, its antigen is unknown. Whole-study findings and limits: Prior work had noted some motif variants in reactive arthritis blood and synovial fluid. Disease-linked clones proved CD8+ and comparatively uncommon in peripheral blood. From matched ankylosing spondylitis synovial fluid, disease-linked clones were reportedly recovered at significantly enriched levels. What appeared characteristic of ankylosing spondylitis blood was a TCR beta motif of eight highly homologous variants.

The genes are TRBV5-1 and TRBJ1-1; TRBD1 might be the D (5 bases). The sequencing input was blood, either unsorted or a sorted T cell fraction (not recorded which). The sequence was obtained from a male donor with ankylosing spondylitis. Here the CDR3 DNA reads TGCGCCAGCTCCCCATCAGAAACAGGAGACTCTGAAGCTTTCTTT. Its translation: CASSPSETGDSEAFF.